What follows describes a single T cell receptor beta chain. The sample comes from a study of T cells after yellow fever vaccination. MiXCR was run by TCRdb on the 5' RACE reads, yielding one entry per CDR3 protein. The repertoire holds a few hundred thousand distinct CDR3 sequences, with about 4% as singletons. This TCR came from a man younger than 30 who received the YFV17D yellow fever vaccine. The starting material was PBMCs, obtained 5 days after the yellow fever booster vaccination.

The CDR3 protein is CASSVRLGVGSNQPQHF. The CDR3 nucleotides read TGTGCCAGCAGTGTTCGTCTGGGGGTGGGGAGCAATCAGCCCCAGCATTTT. The chain has TRBV12-3 or TRBV12-4 and TRBJ1-5, with TRBD1 as a possible D gene (5 bases). Trimming stripped 5 bases from V and 1 base from J, with 18 bases between. The CDR3 consists of 17 residues.